Shown below are 7 T cell receptor beta chains from a single sample sequenced in a study of early T cells in non-severe SARS-CoV-2 infection. TCRdb re-derived calls from the 5' RACE reads in MiXCR, one entry per CDR3 protein. Of around 56,000 distinct CDR3 sequences listed, roughly 8% were seen once; the top ten hold roughly a tenth. The source was whole blood, collected at baseline. The receptors shown here come from an adult who was a healthcare worker with PCR-confirmed SARS-CoV-2 infection or an uninfected control (not recorded which).

This clonotype showed up many times. V is TRBV5-4 and J is TRBJ2-6; tentative D call: TRBD1 (5 bases). CDR3 size: 16 residues. Trimming took off 4 bases at V and 0 bases at J, with 11 bases between the two ends. Germline V gene sequence: CDR1 SGHNT, CDR2 YYREEE (reference sequence). As DNA, the CDR3 is TGTGCCAGCAGCCAGGACACCTACTCTGGGGCCAACGTCCTGACTTTC. This codes for CASSQDTYSGANVLTF.

This clonotype was counted a few times. The genes are TRBV10-3 and TRBJ1-5, with TRBD1 matching over 7 bases. Per the germline V gene, CDR1 is ENHRY and CDR2 is SYGVKD. This CDR3 is 13 amino acids long. V lost 5 bases to trimming and J lost 7 bases; unmatched junction nucleotides: 5. As DNA, the CDR3 is TGTGCCATCAGTACGGGACAGTCACAGCCCCAGCATTTT. Amino acid sequence: CAISTGQSQPQHF.

A few counts support this clonotype. The rearrangement joins TRBV29-1 to TRBJ1-3; the D is unclear. Germline V gene sequence: CDR1 SQVTM, CDR2 ANQGSEA. There are 13 residues in the CDR3. The ends were cut back, 6 bases at V and 0 bases at J, with 9 bases in the middle. For the CDR3, the DNA is TGCAGCGTCGACGAGACCTCTGGAAACACCATATATTTT. Amino acid sequence: CSVDETSGNTIYF.

This chain uses TRBV2 with TRBJ1-4, with 7 positions matching TRBD1. V gave up 6 bases and J gave up 10 bases; unmatched junction bases: 8. CDR1 is SNHLY, CDR2 FYNNEI, per germline. The CDR3 totals 13 residues. The CDR3, as DNA: TGTGCCAGCAGATGGGAGGGGGCGCGAAAACTGTTTTTT. Translated, it gives CASRWEGARKLFF.

The sample holds many counts of this clonotype. The chain combines TRBV7-2 with TRBJ1-5, with D tentatively TRBD1 (6 bases). The V gene's germline CDR1 is SGHTA and CDR2 FQGNSA. The V gene lost 5 bases and the J gene lost 4 bases, with 12 bases spanning the gap. The CDR3 sequence is 14 residues long. CDR3 sequence: CASSEGQWNQPQHF. The CDR3 DNA sequence: TGTGCCAGCAGCGAAGGACAGTGGAATCAGCCCCAGCATTTT. Combining the CDR3 with reference TRBV7-2 and TRBJ1-5 gives the whole variable domain GAGVSQSPSNKVTEKGKDVELRCDPISGHTALYWYRQSLGQGLEFLIYFQGNSAPDKSGLPSDRFSAERTGGSVSTLTIQRTQQEDSAVYLCASSEGQWNQPQHFGDGTRLSIL.

This rearrangement joins TRBV10-1 to TRBJ2-3; perhaps TRBD2 as D (6 bases). The germline gives CDR1 WNHNN, CDR2 SYGVQD (reference sequence). Trimming shortened V by 2 bases and J by 1 base, and 10 bases separated the two germline ends. This CDR3 has 15 amino acids. The CDR3 is CASSEGRRGTDTQYF. CDR3 sequence (DNA): TGCGCCAGCAGTGAGGGTCGGAGGGGCACAGATACGCAGTATTTT.

This clonotype has a count of ten or more. The rearrangement links TRBV29-1 to TRBJ2-1; 7 positions match TRBD2. This CDR3 spans 11 amino acids. Germline values: CDR1 SQVTM, CDR2 ANQGSEA. CDR3 amino acids: CSMGGSHEQFF. The CDR3 DNA reads as TGCAGTATGGGGGGGAGTCATGAGCAGTTCTTC.